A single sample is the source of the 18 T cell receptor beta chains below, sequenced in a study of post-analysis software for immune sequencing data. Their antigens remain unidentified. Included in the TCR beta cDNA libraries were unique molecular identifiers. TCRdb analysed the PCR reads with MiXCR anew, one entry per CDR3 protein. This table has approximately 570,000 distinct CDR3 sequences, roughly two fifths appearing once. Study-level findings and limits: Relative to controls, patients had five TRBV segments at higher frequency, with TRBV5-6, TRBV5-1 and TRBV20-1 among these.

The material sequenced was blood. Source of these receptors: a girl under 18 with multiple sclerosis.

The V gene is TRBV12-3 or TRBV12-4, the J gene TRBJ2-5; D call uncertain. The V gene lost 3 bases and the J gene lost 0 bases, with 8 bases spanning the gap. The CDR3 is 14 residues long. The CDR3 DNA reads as TGTGCCAGCAGTTTTAGGGTATACCAAGAGACCCAGTACTTC. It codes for CASSFRVYQETQYF.

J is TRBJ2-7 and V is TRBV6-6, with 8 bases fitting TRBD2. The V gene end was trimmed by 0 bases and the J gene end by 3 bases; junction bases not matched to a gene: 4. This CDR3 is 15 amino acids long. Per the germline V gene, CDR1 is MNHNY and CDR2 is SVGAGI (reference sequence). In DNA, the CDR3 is TGTGCCAGCAGTTACTCGCGGGCGGGAGGCTACGAGCAGTACTTC. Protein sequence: CASSYSRAGGYEQYF.

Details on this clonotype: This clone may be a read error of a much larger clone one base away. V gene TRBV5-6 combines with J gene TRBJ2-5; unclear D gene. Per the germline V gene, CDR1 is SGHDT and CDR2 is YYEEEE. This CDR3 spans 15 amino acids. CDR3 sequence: CASSLGPTGQETQHF. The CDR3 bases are TGTGCCAGCAGCCTAGGACCTACGGGCCAAGAGACCCAGCACTTC.

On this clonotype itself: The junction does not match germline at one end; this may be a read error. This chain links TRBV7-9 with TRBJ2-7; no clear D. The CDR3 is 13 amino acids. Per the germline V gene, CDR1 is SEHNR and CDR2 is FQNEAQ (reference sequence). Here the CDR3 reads CTSSSDDLYEQYF. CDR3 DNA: TGTACCAGCAGTTCAGATGACCTCTACGAGCAGTACTTC.

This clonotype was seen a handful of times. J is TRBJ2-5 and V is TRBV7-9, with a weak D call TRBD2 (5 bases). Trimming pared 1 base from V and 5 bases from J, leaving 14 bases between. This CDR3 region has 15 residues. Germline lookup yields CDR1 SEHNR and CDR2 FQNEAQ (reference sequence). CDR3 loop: CASSLGTAPTETQYF. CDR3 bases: TGTGCCAGCAGCTTAGGGACTGCCCCTACTGAGACCCAGTACTTC.

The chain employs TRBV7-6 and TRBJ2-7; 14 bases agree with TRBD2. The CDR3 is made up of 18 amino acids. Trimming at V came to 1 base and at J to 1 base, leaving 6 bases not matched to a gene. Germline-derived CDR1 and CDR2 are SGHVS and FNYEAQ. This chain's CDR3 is CASSLETSGRATSYEQYF. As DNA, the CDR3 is TGTGCCAGCAGCTTAGAGACTAGCGGGAGGGCTACGTCCTACGAGCAGTACTTC.

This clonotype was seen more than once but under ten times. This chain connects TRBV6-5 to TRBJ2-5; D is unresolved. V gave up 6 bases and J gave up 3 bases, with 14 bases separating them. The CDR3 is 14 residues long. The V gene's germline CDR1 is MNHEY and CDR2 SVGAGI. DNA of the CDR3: TGTGCCAGCAGCGCCGGTACAGCTAAAGAGACCCAGTACTTC. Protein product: CASSAGTAKETQYF.

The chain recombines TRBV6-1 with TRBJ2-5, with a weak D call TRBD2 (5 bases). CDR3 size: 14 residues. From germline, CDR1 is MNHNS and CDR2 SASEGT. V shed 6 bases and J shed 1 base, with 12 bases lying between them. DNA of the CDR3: TGTGCCAGCAGGGGCCCTCTAGCCCAAGAGACCCAGTACTTC. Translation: CASRGPLAQETQYF.

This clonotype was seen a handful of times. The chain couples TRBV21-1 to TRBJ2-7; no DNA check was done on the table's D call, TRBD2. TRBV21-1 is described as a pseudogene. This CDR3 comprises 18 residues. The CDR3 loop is CASSKPGLAGAGSYEQYF. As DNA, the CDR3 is TGTGCCAGCAGCAAACCCGGACTAGCGGGAGCAGGGTCCTACGAGCAGTACTTC.

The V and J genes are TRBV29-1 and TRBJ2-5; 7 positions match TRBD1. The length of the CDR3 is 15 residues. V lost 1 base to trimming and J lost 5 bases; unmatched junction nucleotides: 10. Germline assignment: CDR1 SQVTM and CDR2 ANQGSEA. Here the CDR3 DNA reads TGCAGCGTTGAAGTCTTAACAGGGGTTCGGGAGACCCAGTACTTC. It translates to CSVEVLTGVRETQYF.

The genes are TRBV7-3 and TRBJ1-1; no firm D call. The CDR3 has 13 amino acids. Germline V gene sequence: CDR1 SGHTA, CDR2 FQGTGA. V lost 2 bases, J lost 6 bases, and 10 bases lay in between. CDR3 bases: TGTGCCAGCAGCTTAGAGATGAAGGCTGAAGCTTTCTTT. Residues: CASSLEMKAEAFF.

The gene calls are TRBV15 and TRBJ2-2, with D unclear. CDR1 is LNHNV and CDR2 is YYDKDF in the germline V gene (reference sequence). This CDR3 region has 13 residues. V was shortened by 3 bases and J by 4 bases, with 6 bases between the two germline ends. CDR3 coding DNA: TGTGCCACCAGCAGCAAGTTCACCGGGGAGCTGTTTTTT. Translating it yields CATSSKFTGELFF.

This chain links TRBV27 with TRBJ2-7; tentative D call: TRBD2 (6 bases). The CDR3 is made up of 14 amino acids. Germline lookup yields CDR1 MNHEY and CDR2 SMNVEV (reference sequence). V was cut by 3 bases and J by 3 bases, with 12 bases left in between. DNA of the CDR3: TGTGCCAGCAGTTTTGGGGAGGCGGGCTACGAGCAGTACTTC. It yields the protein CASSFGEAGYEQYF.

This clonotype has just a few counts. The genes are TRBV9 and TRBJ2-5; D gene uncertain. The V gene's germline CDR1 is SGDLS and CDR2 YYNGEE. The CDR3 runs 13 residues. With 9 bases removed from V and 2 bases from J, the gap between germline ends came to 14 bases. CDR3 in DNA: TGTGCCAACCCTGACGGATCTCAAGAGACCCAGTACTTC. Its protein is CANPDGSQETQYF.

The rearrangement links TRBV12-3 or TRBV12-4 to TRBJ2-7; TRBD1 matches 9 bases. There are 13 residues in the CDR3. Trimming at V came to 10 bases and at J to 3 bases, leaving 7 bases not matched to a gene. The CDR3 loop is CANNPGQGYEQYF. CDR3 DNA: TGTGCCAACAATCCGGGACAGGGCTACGAGCAGTACTTC.

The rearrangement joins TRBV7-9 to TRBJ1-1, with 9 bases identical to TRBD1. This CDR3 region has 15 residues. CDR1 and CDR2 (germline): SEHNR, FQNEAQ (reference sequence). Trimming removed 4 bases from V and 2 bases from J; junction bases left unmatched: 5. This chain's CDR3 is CASSSRTGANTEAFF. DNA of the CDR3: TGTGCCAGCAGCTCCCGGACAGGGGCAAACACTGAAGCTTTCTTT.

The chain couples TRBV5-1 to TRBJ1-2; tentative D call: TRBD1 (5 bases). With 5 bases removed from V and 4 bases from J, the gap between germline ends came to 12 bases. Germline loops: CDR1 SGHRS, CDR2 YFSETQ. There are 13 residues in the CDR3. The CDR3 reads CASRVQERYGYTF. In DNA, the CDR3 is TGCGCCAGCAGAGTACAGGAGCGCTATGGCTACACCTTC.

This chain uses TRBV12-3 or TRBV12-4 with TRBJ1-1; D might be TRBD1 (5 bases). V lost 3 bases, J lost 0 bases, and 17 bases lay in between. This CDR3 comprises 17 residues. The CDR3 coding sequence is TGTGCCAGCAGTTTTCGGGGCAGGGTATACATGAACACTGAAGCTTTCTTT. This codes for CASSFRGRVYMNTEAFF.